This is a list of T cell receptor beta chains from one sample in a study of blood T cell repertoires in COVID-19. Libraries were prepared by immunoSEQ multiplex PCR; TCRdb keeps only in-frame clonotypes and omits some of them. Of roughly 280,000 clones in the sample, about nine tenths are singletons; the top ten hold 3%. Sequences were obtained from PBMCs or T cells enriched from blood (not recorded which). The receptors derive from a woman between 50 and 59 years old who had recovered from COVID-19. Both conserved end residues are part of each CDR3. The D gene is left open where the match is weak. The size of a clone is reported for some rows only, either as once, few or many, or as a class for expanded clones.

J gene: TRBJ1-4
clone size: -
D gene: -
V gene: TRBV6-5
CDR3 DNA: TGTGCCAGCAGTTACGGTCGGTTTAATGAAAAACTGTTTTTT
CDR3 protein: CASSYGRFNEKLFF

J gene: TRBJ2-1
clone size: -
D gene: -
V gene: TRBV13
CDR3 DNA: TGTGCCAGCAGCCCCCAGAAGGCTAGCTTTAATGAGCAGTTCTTC
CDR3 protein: CASSPQKASFNEQFF

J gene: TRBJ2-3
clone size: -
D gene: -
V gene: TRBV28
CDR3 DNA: TGTGCCAGCAGTTTAGACGGAAACGTACAGGCGCTCACAGATACGCAGTATTTT
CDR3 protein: CASSLDGNVQALTDTQYF

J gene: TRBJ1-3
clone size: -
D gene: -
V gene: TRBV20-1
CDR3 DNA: TGCAGTGCTCCATCTGGAAACACCATATATTTT
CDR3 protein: CSAPSGNTIYF

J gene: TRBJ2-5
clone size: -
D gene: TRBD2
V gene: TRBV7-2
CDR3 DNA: TGTGCCAGCAGCCCCTACGGGACTAAAGAGACCCAGTACTTC
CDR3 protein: CASSPYGTKETQYF

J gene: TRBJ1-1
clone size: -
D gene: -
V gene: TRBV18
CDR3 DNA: TGTGCCAGCTCAAAGTCGAGGGACACTGAAGCTTTCTTT
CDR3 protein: CASSKSRDTEAFF

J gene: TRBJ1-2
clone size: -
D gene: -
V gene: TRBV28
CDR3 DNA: TGTGCCAGCAGGGGGCGGTTCTATGGCTACACCTTC
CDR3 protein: CASRGRFYGYTF

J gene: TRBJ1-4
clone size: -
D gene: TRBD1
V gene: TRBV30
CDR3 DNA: TGTGCCTGGGGACAGGGGGCAGCCCGAGAAAAACTGTTTTTT
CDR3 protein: CAWGQGAAREKLFF

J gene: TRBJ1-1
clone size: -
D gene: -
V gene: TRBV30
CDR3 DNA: TGTGCCTGGAGAACACAGGGCATGAACACTGAAGCTTTCTTT
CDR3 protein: CAWRTQGMNTEAFF

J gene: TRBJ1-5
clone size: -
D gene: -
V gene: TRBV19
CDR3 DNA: TGTGCCAGTAGTACCTCGGGTGGTAATCAGCCCCAGCATTTT
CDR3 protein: CASSTSGGNQPQHF

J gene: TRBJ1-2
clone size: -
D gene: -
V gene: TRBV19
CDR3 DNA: TGTGCCAGTAGTATGACCGGGGTCTATGGCTACACCTTC
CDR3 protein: CASSMTGVYGYTF

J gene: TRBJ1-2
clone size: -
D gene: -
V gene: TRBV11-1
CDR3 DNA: TGTGCCAGCAGCTTAGCCAGGGCCTATGGCTACACCTTC
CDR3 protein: CASSLARAYGYTF

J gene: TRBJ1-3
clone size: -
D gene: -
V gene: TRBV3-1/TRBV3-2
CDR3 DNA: TGTGCCAGCAGCCCTCGACAGTCGGGGGACACCATATATTTT
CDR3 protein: CASSPRQSGDTIYF

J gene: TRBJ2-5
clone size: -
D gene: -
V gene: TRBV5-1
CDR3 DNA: TGCGCCAGCAGCTTGGCCTCAGTTCAGGTCCAAGAGACCCAGTACTTC
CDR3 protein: CASSLASVQVQETQYF

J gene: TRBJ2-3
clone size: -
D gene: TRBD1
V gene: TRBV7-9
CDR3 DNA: TGTGCCAGCAGCCGGACAGGGGAATCAGATACGCAGTATTTT
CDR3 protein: CASSRTGESDTQYF

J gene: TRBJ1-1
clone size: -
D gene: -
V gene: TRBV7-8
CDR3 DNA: TGTGCCAGCAGCTTAGCGAGCACGCAGAACACTGAAGCTTTCTTT
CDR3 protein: CASSLASTQNTEAFF

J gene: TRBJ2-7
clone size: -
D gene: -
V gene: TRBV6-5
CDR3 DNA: TGTGCCAGCGGCGACAGTGCTACCTACGAGCAGTACTTC
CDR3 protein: CASGDSATYEQYF

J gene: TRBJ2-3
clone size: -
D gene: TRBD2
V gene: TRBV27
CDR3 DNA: TGTGCCAGCAGTTTCCTAGCGGATAGCACAGATACGCAGTATTTT
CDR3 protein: CASSFLADSTDTQYF

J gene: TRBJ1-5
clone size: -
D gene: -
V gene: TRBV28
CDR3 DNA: TGTGCCAGCAGGCAGGGAGGTGATAGCAATCAGCCCCAGCATTTT
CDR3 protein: CASRQGGDSNQPQHF

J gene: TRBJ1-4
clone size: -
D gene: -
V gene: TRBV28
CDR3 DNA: TGTGCCAGCAGTGTTCGACGGGCAACTAATGAAAAACTGTTTTTT
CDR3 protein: CASSVRRATNEKLFF

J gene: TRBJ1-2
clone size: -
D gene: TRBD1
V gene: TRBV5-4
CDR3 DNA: TGTGCCAGCAGCTCACCGGGACAGGGGGCTTCTAACTATGGCTACACCTTC
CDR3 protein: CASSSPGQGASNYGYTF

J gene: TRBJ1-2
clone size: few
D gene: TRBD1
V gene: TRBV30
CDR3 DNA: TGTGCCTGGGGACAGGGAAACTATGGCTACACCTTC
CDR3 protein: CAWGQGNYGYTF

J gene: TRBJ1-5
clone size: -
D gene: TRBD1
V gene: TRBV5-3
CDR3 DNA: TGTGCCAGAAGCGGGACAGGGTGCAATCAGCCCCAGCATTTT
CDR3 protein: CARSGTGCNQPQHF

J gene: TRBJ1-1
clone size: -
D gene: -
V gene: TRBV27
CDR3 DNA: TGTGCCAGCAGTCCTGTGGCAGGACTCACTGAAGCTTTCTTT
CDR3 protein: CASSPVAGLTEAFF

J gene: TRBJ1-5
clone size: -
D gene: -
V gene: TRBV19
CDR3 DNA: TGTGCCAGTAGACGATTAGGGGATAGCAATCAGCCCCAGCATTTT
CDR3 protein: CASRRLGDSNQPQHF

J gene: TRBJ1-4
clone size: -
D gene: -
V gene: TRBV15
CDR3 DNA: TGTGCCACCAGCTACCGGGACGCGCCGGGGGAACTGTTTTTT
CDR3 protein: CATSYRDAPGELFF

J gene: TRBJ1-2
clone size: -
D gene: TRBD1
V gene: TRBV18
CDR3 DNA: TGTGCCAGCTCACCTGACAGGGCTGGGGGAGTCTACGGCTACACCTTC
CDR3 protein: CASSPDRAGGVYGYTF

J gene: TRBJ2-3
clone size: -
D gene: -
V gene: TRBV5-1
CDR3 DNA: TGCGCCAGCAGCGCCTTTGGAGGAGGAGGGACAGATACGCAGTATTTT
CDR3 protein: CASSAFGGGGTDTQYF

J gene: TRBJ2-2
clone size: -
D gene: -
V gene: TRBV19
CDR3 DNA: TGTGCCAGTAGTATAGTTTTCGGAGGAAACACCGGGGAGCTGTTTTTT
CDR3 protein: CASSIVFGGNTGELFF

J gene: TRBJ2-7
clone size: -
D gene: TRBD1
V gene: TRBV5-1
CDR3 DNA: TGCGCCAGCAGACAGGGGACAGGGGTTAACTCCTACGAGCAGTACTTC
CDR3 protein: CASRQGTGVNSYEQYF

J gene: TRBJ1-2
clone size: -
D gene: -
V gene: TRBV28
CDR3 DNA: TGTGCCAGCAGTTCGGGGGGCACGAGTAGTTATGGCTACACCTTC
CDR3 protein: CASSSGGTSSYGYTF

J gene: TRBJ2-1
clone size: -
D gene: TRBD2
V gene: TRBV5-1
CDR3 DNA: TGCGCCAGCAGCTCAGCGGGAGTGTCAAGGAATGAGCAGTTCTTC
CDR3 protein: CASSSAGVSRNEQFF

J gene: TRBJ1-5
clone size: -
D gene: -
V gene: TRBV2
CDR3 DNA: TGTGCCAGCAACCGGGAAGGGGGTCAGCCCCAGCATTTT
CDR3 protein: CASNREGGQPQHF

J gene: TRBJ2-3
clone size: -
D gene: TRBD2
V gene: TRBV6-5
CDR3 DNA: TGTGCCAGCAGTTATACTACAGGCGGGGGTTGGAAGACGCAGTATTTT
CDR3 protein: CASSYTTGGGWKTQYF

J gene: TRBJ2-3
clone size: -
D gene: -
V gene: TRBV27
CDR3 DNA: TGTGCCAGCAGTTTATCCGGGAGTGCAGATACGCAGTATTTT
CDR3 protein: CASSLSGSADTQYF

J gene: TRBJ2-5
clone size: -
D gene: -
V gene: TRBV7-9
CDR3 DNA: TGTGCCAGCAGCTTGCTACAGGGCCTCCAAGAGACCCAGTACTTC
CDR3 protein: CASSLLQGLQETQYF

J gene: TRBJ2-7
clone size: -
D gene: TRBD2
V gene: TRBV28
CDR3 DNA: TGTGCCAGCAGTTCGAAACGGAGACTAGCGGGAGCGGGCTCCTACGAGCAGTACTTC
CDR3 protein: CASSSKRRLAGAGSYEQYF